This T cell receptor (beta chain) is from a study of blood T cells in healthy people across ages. The CDR3 extends over 13 amino acids. Germline loops: CDR1 SQVTM, CDR2 ANQGSEA. V dropped 6 bases and J dropped 1; count of bases not matched to a gene: 6. Primed by a sample-barcoded 5' primer and a J-beta primer mix, a second PCR proceeded for about 6 to 11 cycles. From the 5' RACE reads, TCRdb called clonotypes with MiXCR, one entry per CDR3 protein. The profile shows about 680,000 distinct CDR3 sequences, about 52% of them singletons. This clonotype showed up many times. The receptor's source is a woman aged 60-70 years in good health. The gene calls are TRBV29-1 and TRBJ2-7; TRBD1 matches at 7 bases. The sequenced material came from blood. The CDR3 sequence: CSVTGVFSYEQYF. CDR3 DNA: TGCAGCGTCACAGGGGTTTTTTCCTACGAGCAGTACTTC.